Following are 22 T cell receptor beta chains from one sample sequenced in a study of early T cells in non-severe SARS-CoV-2 infection. TCRdb used MiXCR to reprocess the 5' RACE reads, holding one entry per CDR3 protein. There are tens of thousands of distinct CDR3 sequences in the sample; around 5% occur only once, and roughly 2.7% lies in the top ten. Material: whole blood. These receptors originate from an adult who was a healthcare worker with PCR-confirmed SARS-CoV-2 infection or an uninfected control (not recorded which).

In this sample, this clonotype turned up a few times. The chain has TRBV5-1 and TRBJ2-1; the D gene is possibly TRBD2 (6 bases). The germline V and J ends were trimmed by 0 bases and 4 bases, with 11 bases remaining between them. Germline CDR1 SGHRS, CDR2 YFSETQ. The CDR3 loop spans 15 amino acids. Written as DNA, the CDR3 is TGCGCCAGCAGCTTGGTGCGGGACCAATACAATGAGCAGTTCTTC. Its protein is CASSLVRDQYNEQFF.

This clonotype was recorded at least ten times. V usage is TRBV9 and J usage is TRBJ2-1, with no clear D. The CDR3 length is 17 residues. Germline V lookup: CDR1 SGDLS, CDR2 YYNGEE. V dropped 4 bases and J dropped 0 bases, with 17 bases sitting between them. In DNA form, the CDR3 reads TGTGCCAGCAGCCGTAGGTCCAGCCGAGGCTCCTACAATGAGCAGTTCTTC. Protein sequence: CASSRRSSRGSYNEQFF. Full variable domain (outside the CDR3, taken from reference TRBV9 and TRBJ2-1): DSGVTQTPKHLITATGQRVTLRCSPRSGDLSVYWYQQSLDQGLQFLIQYYNGEERAKGNILERFSAQQFPDLHSELNLSSLELGDSALYFCASSRRSSRGSYNEQFFGPGTRLTVL.

In this sample, this clonotype turned up many times. The V gene is TRBV11-3, the J gene TRBJ2-1; TRBD2 might be the D (6 bases). Germline V gives CDR1 SGHNT, CDR2 YENEEA. V was shortened by 5 bases and J by 7 bases, with 12 bases between the two germline ends. This CDR3 region has 13 residues. The CDR3 loop is CASSPRGGNEQFF. The CDR3 DNA reads as TGTGCCAGCAGCCCGCGGGGCGGGAATGAGCAGTTCTTC.

The chain has TRBV5-4 and TRBJ2-5, with TRBD2 identical over 11 bases. J lost 1 base, V lost 5 bases, and 4 bases had no gene match. From germline, CDR1 is SGHNT and CDR2 YYREEE (reference sequence). This CDR3 has 15 amino acids. The CDR3 sequence is CASRASGGFQETQYF. The CDR3 DNA sequence: TGTGCCAGCAGGGCTAGCGGGGGGTTCCAAGAGACCCAGTACTTC.

This clonotype has at least ten counts. The genes are TRBV7-6 and TRBJ2-4; D is uncertain. Germline lookup yields CDR1 SGHVS and CDR2 FNYEAQ. This CDR3 is built from 14 residues. The V and J ends lost 0 bases and 1 base respectively, with 4 bases between them. CDR3 nucleotide sequence: TGTGCCAGCAGCTTAGCAACGGCCAAAAACATTCAGTACTTC. It specifies CASSLATAKNIQYF.

There are many counts of this clonotype. The CDR3 nucleotides are TGCGCCAGCAGCGGGGGACAGTACGGCTACACCTTC. It yields the protein CASSGGQYGYTF. The V call is TRBV5-1, the J call TRBJ1-2, with 7 bases lining up with TRBD1. The germline V gene has CDR1 SGHRS and CDR2 YFSETQ. CDR3 length: 12 amino acids. Losses at the gene ends were 4 bases for V and 8 bases for J; bases not matched to a gene: 5.

This chain joins TRBV30 and TRBJ2-2; 9 bases are shared with TRBD2. The CDR3 has 15 amino acids. With V trimmed by 6 bases and J by 3 bases, 8 bases remained unmatched. CDR1 GTSNPN and CDR2 SVGIG come from the germline V gene (reference sequence). As DNA, the CDR3 is TGTGCCTGTATACTAGGACTAGCGTACACCGGGGAGCTGTTTTTT. This sequence encodes CACILGLAYTGELFF.

This clonotype was seen a few times. V gene TRBV29-1 combines with J gene TRBJ2-5, with D unclear. Germline CDR1 is SQVTM and CDR2 is ANQGSEA. The CDR3 length is 13 residues. V was clipped by 4 bases and J by 1 base, with 10 bases between them. The CDR3 DNA reads TGCAGCGTTGCTAGAGCGCCCCAAGAGACCCAGTACTTC. It yields the protein CSVARAPQETQYF.

This clonotype was found many times. The V call is TRBV28, the J call TRBJ2-5, with 10 bases that match TRBD2. Germline loops: CDR1 MDHEN, CDR2 SYDVKM. The trim removed 7 bases at V and 4 bases at J, leaving 12 bases unmatched. The CDR3 has 16 residues. The CDR3: CASITLSGGAGETQYF. The CDR3 DNA reads as TGTGCCAGCATAACCCTCAGCGGGGGGGCCGGAGAGACCCAGTACTTC.

The chain has TRBV3-1 and TRBJ2-7, with 9 bases fitting TRBD2. This CDR3 comprises 15 residues. V dropped 4 bases and J dropped 3; count of bases not matched to a gene: 7. Germline V gene data show CDR1 as LGHDT and CDR2 as YNNKEL (reference sequence). This CDR3 is CASSLKSGGLYEQYF. The CDR3 DNA sequence: TGTGCCAGCAGCCTTAAAAGCGGGGGGCTCTACGAGCAGTACTTC.

This clonotype was seen at least ten times. The rearrangement joins TRBV7-2 to TRBJ2-7, with a weak D call TRBD1 (5 bases). Germline V gives CDR1 SGHTA, CDR2 FQGNSA. The CDR3 sequence is 12 residues long. The ends were cut back, 2 bases at V and 4 bases at J, with 6 bases in the middle. CDR3 nucleotides: TGTGCCAGCAGCTTAAGGGGATACGAGCAGTACTTC. It codes for CASSLRGYEQYF.

The V call is TRBV29-1, the J call TRBJ2-3; D is unresolved. The V gene lost 6 bases and the J gene lost 4 bases, with 8 bases spanning the gap. This CDR3 contains 11 residues. Germline V gene data show CDR1 as SQVTM and CDR2 as ANQGSEA. CDR3 region: CSVVAPDTQYF. CDR3 DNA sequence: TGCAGCGTGGTGGCCCCAGATACGCAGTATTTT.

This clonotype was found a few times. V usage is TRBV2 and J usage is TRBJ2-5; TRBD1 aligns across 9 bases. The trim removed 7 bases at V and 2 bases at J, leaving 5 bases unmatched. Per the germline V gene, CDR1 is SNHLY and CDR2 is FYNNEI. The CDR3 is made up of 14 amino acids. CDR3 DNA: TGTGCCAGCATCCGGACAGGGGATCAAGAGACCCAGTACTTC. It yields the protein CASIRTGDQETQYF.

This clonotype has a count of ten or more. This sequence joins TRBV7-2 and TRBJ1-6; TRBD1 might be the D (5 bases). Germline-derived CDR1 and CDR2 are SGHTA and FQGNSA. The CDR3 contains 17 residues. Trimming took off 7 bases at V and 7 bases at J, with 23 bases between the two ends. DNA for the CDR3: TGTGCCAGCAACATCAACCGGGGGTTGGCCCGCAATTCACCCCTCCACTTT. The encoded protein is CASNINRGLARNSPLHF.

The genes are TRBV28 and TRBJ2-3; 13 bases are shared with TRBD2. V shed 4 bases, J shed 3 bases, and the junction held 1 base outside the gene matches. CDR3 length equals 15 residues. Germline V gene data show CDR1 as MDHEN and CDR2 as SYDVKM. The CDR3 sequence is CASSSLAGGTDTQYF. The CDR3 nucleotides are TGTGCCAGCAGTTCACTAGCGGGAGGGACAGATACGCAGTATTTT.

In this sample, this clonotype turned up many times. This chain joins TRBV14 and TRBJ2-1; 14 bases map to TRBD2. Trimming cost V 3 bases and J 4 bases; bases outside gene matches: 8. Germline V gives CDR1 SGHDN, CDR2 FVKESK. The CDR3 runs to 18 residues. The CDR3 DNA is TGTGCCAGCAGCCAGACTAGCGGGAGGGCCGGTCTGTACAATGAGCAGTTCTTC. Encoded protein: CASSQTSGRAGLYNEQFF. The whole variable domain, filled in from reference TRBV14 and TRBJ2-1, reads EAGVTQFPSHSVIEKGQTVTLRCDPISGHDNLYWYRRVMGKEIKFLLHFVKESKQDESGMPNNRFLAERTGGTYSTLKVQPAELEDSGVYFCASSQTSGRAGLYNEQFFGPGTRLTVL.

This clonotype was observed at least ten times. The DNA for the CDR3 is TGTGCCAGCAGCTTAAGTCCAGCGAAATACTACGAGCAGTACTTC. As protein: CASSLSPAKYYEQYF. The gene calls are TRBV7-3 and TRBJ2-7, with no clear D. The CDR3 contains 15 residues. The V end was cut by 1 base, the J end by 3 bases, with 13 bases between. Germline CDR1 SGHTA, CDR2 FQGTGA. The entire variable domain, with the rest obtained from reference TRBV7-3 and TRBJ2-7, is as follows: GAGVSQTPSNKVTEKGKYVELRCDPISGHTALYWYRQSLGQGPEFLIYFQGTGAADDSGLPNDRFFAVRPEGSVSTLKIQRTERGDSAVYLCASSLSPAKYYEQYFGPGTRLTVT.

The sample holds many counts of this clonotype. J is TRBJ2-1 and V is TRBV3-1; possibly TRBD1 or TRBD2 for D (5 bases each). V was cut by 1 base and J by 10 bases, with 11 bases left in between. CDR3 length: 13 residues. Germline V CDR1 and CDR2: LGHDT, YNNKEL (reference sequence). The CDR3 nucleotides read TGTGCCAGCAGCCAAGCCGGGGACGGGGAGCAGTTCTTC. It specifies CASSQAGDGEQFF.

There are a few counts of this clonotype. The V call is TRBV2, the J call TRBJ2-5; D call uncertain. The V end lost 8 bases, the J end lost 0 bases, and 16 bases lay between the germline ends. The CDR3 has 15 amino acids. Germline lookup yields CDR1 SNHLY and CDR2 FYNNEI. In DNA, the CDR3 is TGTGCCAGCGAGATTGAGTCAGTAAACCAAGAGACCCAGTACTTC. Translated, it gives CASEIESVNQETQYF.

This clonotype has ten or more counts. The CDR3 region is CASSPYLDQGTEAFF. The DNA for the CDR3 is TGTGCCAGCAGCCCCTACTTGGACCAGGGCACTGAAGCTTTCTTT. The chain joins TRBV3-1 to TRBJ1-1, with a possible D match to TRBD1 (5 bases). This CDR3 spans 15 amino acids. Between the trimmed V and J ends, which lost 4 bases and 4 bases, there was a span of 16 bases. CDR1 and CDR2 from the germline V gene are LGHDT and YNNKEL (reference sequence).

The rearrangement uses TRBV20-1 and TRBJ2-3; D may be TRBD2 (6 bases). The germline CDR1 and CDR2 sequences are DFQATT and SNEGSKA (reference sequence). V shed 5 bases and J shed 0 bases, with 15 bases lying between them. The CDR3 has 15 residues. The CDR3 reads CSAPRSGPSTDTQYF. The CDR3, as DNA: TGCAGTGCTCCTCGGAGCGGGCCTAGCACAGATACGCAGTATTTT.

This clonotype was picked up many times. This CDR3 reads CAARGATNEKLFF. As DNA, the CDR3 is TGTGCCGCTAGGGGAGCAACTAATGAAAAACTGTTTTTT. The V and J genes are TRBV25-1 and TRBJ1-4, with a weak D call TRBD1 (5 bases). The V end was cut by 11 bases, the J end by 0 bases, with 10 bases between. The CDR3 extends over 13 amino acids. From germline, CDR1 is MGHDK and CDR2 SYGVNS.